Included here is one TCR beta chain sequence, with context. This entry comes from a study of blood T cell repertoires in COVID-19. Study-level background: PBMCs, B-cell-depleted T cells, or T cells provided the cDNA or gDNA that made up the material.

Study processing details: Estimated nucleated cell counts came from reference gene primer amplification. The repertoire was sequenced with immunoSEQ multiplex PCR; TCRdb's copy has only in-frame clones and lacks some. The V and J calls and the clone size are those of that table, but D and trimming were determined from the DNA. Of tens of thousands of clones listed, more than 85% were seen once; the top ten hold over 5%. Sequencing used peripheral blood. This sequence was found in a man aged 35 to 55 with acute or convalescent COVID-19.

The CDR3 region has the DNA TGCGCCAGCAGCTTGGGACAGGGAAATAATTCACCCCTCCACTTT. Protein product: CASSLGQGNNSPLHF. The chain combines TRBV5-1 with TRBJ1-6, with TRBD1 matching over 7 bases. The CDR3 totals 15 residues. J lost 5 bases, V lost 0 bases, and 2 bases had no gene match. Germline V gene sequence: CDR1 SGHRS, CDR2 YFSETQ. Full variable domain (rest looked up from reference TRBV5-1 and TRBJ1-6): KAGVTQTPRYLIKTRGQQVTLSCSPISGHRSVSWYQQTPGQGLQFLFEYFSETQRNKGNFPGRFSGRQFSNSRSEMNVSTLELGDSALYLCASSLGQGNNSPLHFGNGTRLTVT.